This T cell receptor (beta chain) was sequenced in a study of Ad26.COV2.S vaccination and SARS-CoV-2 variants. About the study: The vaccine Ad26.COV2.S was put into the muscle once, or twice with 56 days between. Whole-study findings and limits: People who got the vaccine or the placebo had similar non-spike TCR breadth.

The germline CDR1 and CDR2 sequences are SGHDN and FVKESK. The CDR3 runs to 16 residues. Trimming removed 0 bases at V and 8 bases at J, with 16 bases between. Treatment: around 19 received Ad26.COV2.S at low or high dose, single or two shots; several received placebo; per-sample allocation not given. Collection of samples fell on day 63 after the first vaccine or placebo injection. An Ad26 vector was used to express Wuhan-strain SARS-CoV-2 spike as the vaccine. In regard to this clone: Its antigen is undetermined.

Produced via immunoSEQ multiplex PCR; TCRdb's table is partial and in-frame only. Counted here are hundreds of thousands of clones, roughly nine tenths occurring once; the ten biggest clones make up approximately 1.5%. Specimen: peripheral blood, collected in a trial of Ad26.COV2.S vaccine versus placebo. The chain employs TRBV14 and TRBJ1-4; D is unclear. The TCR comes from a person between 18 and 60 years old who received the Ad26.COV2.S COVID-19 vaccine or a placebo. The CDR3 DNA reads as TGTGCCAGCAGCCAAGAAGAAGGTGGAAAGAGAGAAAAACTGTTTTTT. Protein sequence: CASSQEEGGKREKLFF.